The following is a T cell receptor beta chain sequence with its context. The PCR had 60 Vbeta and 13 Jbeta primers. The protocol was immunoSEQ multiplex PCR, while the TCRdb copy is restricted to in-frame clones and leaves out a portion. Of 150,000 to 200,000 clones in the sample, roughly four fifths are singletons; the top ten hold under 2.5%. This record comes from a study of cytomegalovirus exposure and HLA in healthy donors. Germline V gene sequence: CDR1 MNHEY, CDR2 SVGAGI. The ends lost 6 bases at V and 3 bases at J; junction bases unmatched: 6. The CDR3 contains 14 residues. The sequenced sample consisted of PBMCs. The clonotype originates from a woman aged 25 to 45 in good health and CMV-seropositive. The chain recombines TRBV6-5 with TRBJ1-1; 8 bases are a match to TRBD1. CDR3 loop: CASRYQGADTEAFF. In DNA form, the CDR3 reads TGTGCCAGCAGGTATCAGGGGGCGGACACTGAAGCTTTCTTT.